This TCR beta chain was identified during a study of cytomegalovirus exposure and HLA in healthy donors (dated by TCRdb to about 2017). At the level of the whole study: According to an earlier analysis of several hundred of the donors, 150 million to 200 million T cells yielded 90 million to 130 million unique TCR beta sequences and approximately 280 Gb of sequence data. All discovery cohort repertoires had been generated on a single sequencing platform. Class I and class II HLA loci were covered by the typing at four-digit resolution. A separate validation cohort of roughly 130 different subjects was used in addition to the roughly 700-subject first cohort. The study aimed to test whether signatures of past pathogen exposure could be identified by cataloging public T cell receptors. The genetic ancestry cluster associated with self-reported Caucasian donors included about four fifths of the 398 genotyped donors. The T cell repertoires of under 700 subjects were profiled by immunosequencing and related to cytomegalovirus serostatus. A later analysis re-analyzed previously published TCR beta repertoires from roughly 690 donors and added high-resolution HLA genotyping to study TCR occurrence patterns. The study combined high-throughput TCR immunosequencing, statistical association of individual TCRs with disease status, and machine learning to predict cytomegalovirus infection status. Donor age, sex, ethnicity and CMV serostatus were collected together with the repertoire data. Among 300 to 500 genotyped donors of the cohort, an average of about 240,000 unique TCR beta nucleotide sequences was sequenced per donor, of which roughly 17% were non-productive. A later genetic analysis took genome-wide SNP genotypes for about 55% of the roughly 700 donors and used that subset as a discovery cohort. An early release covering 550 to 650 HLA-typed donors comprised about 320 gigabases of sequencing data and about 90 million unique TCR sequences. Roughly five DR-DQ haplotypes were handled as single units for association and clustering because linkage in the cohort was strong. In an earlier analysis of 500 to 650 of the donors, high-throughput TCR beta sequencing was used to judge whether each TCR beta V gene segment behaved as functional or pseudogenic. The later analysis used no new phenotypic data to find candidate immune exposures, relying instead on TCR beta sequences and their occurrence across donors. The number of typed donors differed by locus: about 620-630 for A, B, C, DRB1 and DQB1; 500 to 550 for DQA1; approximately 600 for DPA1; and roughly 450 for DPB1.

The cohort comprised 666 healthy bone marrow donors. At the time of sampling, all cohort members were nominally healthy, though unrecorded immune exposures were likely present. The donor was CMV seropositive and was included in the group of approximately 300 seropositive cohort members. Each donor provided a peripheral blood sample, and peripheral blood mononuclear cells were used for TCR beta sequencing. The Qiagen DNeasy Blood Extraction Kit was used to extract genomic DNA from the blood cell samples. Broad study findings and their caveats: In the study, around 150 TCR beta chains were listed as associated with cytomegalovirus. HLA typing was unavailable for some donors at each locus, so association tests used only the typed subset. The only immune exposure information available for the cohort was CMV serostatus. Strong co-occurrence of HLA alleles, especially DR and DQ, made assigning TCR associations to individual alleles difficult. In this cohort, only TCR beta chains were sequenced, and detectable features were limited by the absence of alpha or paired-chain data. Because counts were too low, some 16 rarely observed V segments, including chromosome 9 orphons, were excluded from the earlier analysis of 500 to 700 of the donors. In both the original and validation cohorts, the classifier was reported to diagnose cytomegalovirus status with high specificity and sensitivity. An earlier analysis of several hundred of the donors showed that most TCR beta V segments appeared in productive rearrangements either about 90% or about 30% of the time, which broadly matched IMGT annotations. At a false discovery rate of 0.05, a later analysis linked under 20,000 TCR beta sequences to specific HLA alleles. According to a later analysis, parvovirus B19, influenza, CMV and Epstein-Barr virus appeared linked to several top co-occurrence clusters. The 87-base-pair reads could not distinguish some IMGT-functional V segments, including TRBV6-2 and TRBV6-3, so those segments were excluded. It was suggested by the authors that the approach could potentially be generalized to other disease states and immunological phenotypes. A further reported finding was that TCR beta sequences accurately predicted the HLA-A and HLA-B alleles for most subjects in the first cohort. According to a later analysis, TCR association rates differed among HLA loci, with DRB1 alleles showing the most associated TCRs and HLA-C alleles showing the fewest. An association between a missense DCLRE1C variant and V-gene and J-gene trimming of TCR beta chains was found in a later genetic analysis and replicated in an independent cohort. The presence/absence analyses assumed that sequencing depth was roughly uniform across donors, and that assumption may not be true. Linkage disequilibrium might explain the correlated functional status among segregating V segments, but an unknown experimental factor could not be excluded. A few of the identified cytomegalovirus-associated TCR beta chains were confirmed in vitro to be specific for cytomegalovirus antigens. Across donors, most TCR sequences were observed very rarely, whereas some public TCRs were present in many individuals. In a later analysis, HLA-associated TCR beta chains were found to be more clonally expanded and to have lower generation probabilities than equally common non-associated chains. According to a later genetic analysis, donors in an Asian-associated ancestry cluster had fewer N-insertions in productive TCRs than the roughly 670-donor mean. The sequencing pipeline was judged likely to have produced a cluster of highly shared sequence variants as a technical artifact. In a later analysis, most CMV-associated TCR beta chains were found to appear HLA-restricted, with HLA associations seemingly driven largely by CMV exposure.

V is trimmed back by 5 bases and J by 5 bases, and the junction contains 10 bases that no gene match accounts for. Reading from cysteine to phenylalanine, the CDR3 counts 16 amino acids. The retained sequence is limited to the CDR3, 48 bases, with the frame set at the first base. CDR1 is given as SSHAT and CDR2 as FNYEAQ, both from the germline V gene (reference sequence). The method was the immunoSEQ multiplex PCR assay. The multiplex PCR relied on a mix of 60 forward primers for TCR Vbeta segments and 13 reverse primers for TCR Jbeta segments. The CDR3 region of rearranged TCR beta genes was amplified from genomic DNA with a multiplex PCR assay. On the Illumina HiSeq System, the amplified TCR beta libraries were sequenced as 87-base-pair reads. In the authors' own workflow: A later analysis tallied around 87 million unique TCR beta chains across the 550 to 850 repertoires, and approximately 12 million of those chains were shared by two or more donors. Raw reads were error-corrected and collapsed into unique sequences by a nearest-neighbor algorithm in which closely related sequences were merged to remove PCR and sequencing errors. Alignment of CDR3 sequences to IMGT reference sequences was used to assign V, D and J gene segments. For a sequence to be retained, at least a six-nucleotide match to both a V gene segment and a J gene segment was required. A rearrangement counted as productive if the CDR3 had no stop codons and remained in frame with V and J, and every other rearrangement counted as non-productive. Following IMGT convention, CDR3 was defined as the stretch from the second conserved V-encoded cysteine to the conserved J-encoded phenylalanine. The earlier analysis of 500 to 750 of the donors excluded any sequence lacking an unambiguous match to a single V gene segment. In an earlier analysis of around 600 of the donors, V segments were called functional above 56.7% productive rearrangements and were called segregating when the between-donor standard deviation exceeded 5%. A statistical classification framework was built to diagnose cytomegalovirus status from the catalog of TCR beta chain sequences. V and J gene assignment, in a later analysis, came from comparing TCR nucleotide sequences with IMGT/GENE-DB human TR gene sequences. A later analysis assigned CDR3 sequences and most-parsimonious VDJ recombination scenarios with the TCRdist pipeline. In a later analysis, each TCR beta chain was defined by its CDR3 amino acid sequence together with its V-gene family, and reads without a unique V-gene family were excluded. As a way to deal with suspected cross-contamination and a sequencing artifact, a later analysis dropped approximately 590 nucleotide sequences that were highly shared and had low generation probability. In a later analysis, a clonal expansion index was calculated for each public chain from normalized within-repertoire ranks of inferred template counts. A later analysis computed generation probabilities with a VDJ recombination model fitted to out-of-frame rearrangements, and checked the results against IGoR. In a later analysis, hypergeometric tests were used to score TCR-TCR, TCR-HLA and TCR-CMV co-occurrence, with a repertoire-size bias correction applied to TCR pairs. A later analysis estimated false discovery rates by permuting HLA or CMV assignments 20 times. In a later analysis, co-occurring TCRs were grouped using DBSCAN, and TCRdist sequence similarity was added for clustering within HLA-allele-positive subsets. For co-occurrence clustering, repertoires with fewer than 30,000 or more than 120,000 public chains were excluded, along with roughly 5 repertoires with anomalous nucleotide sharing. Drawn from immuneACCESS, this table holds only the in-frame rearrangements with V and J called that TCRdb kept. Clones are partly lost; checked studies trace under half to an unresolved V gene and leave the rest unexplained. V and J calls and clone size are those listed in that table; D and trimming were worked out from the DNA. The sample includes tens of thousands of clones, with around 80% observed a single time. Of the sample, approximately 4.8% is held by the ten largest clones.

This clone has a handful of counts. The clone's antigen remains unknown. No much larger clone is present one base from it, and per-base qualities are unavailable. The V and J segments used are TRBV7-7 and TRBJ2-3; 10 junctional bases match TRBD2. This TCR came from a male donor in good health and CMV-seropositive. Material: PBMCs. CDR3 region: CASSLSSGRVKDTQYF. The base sequence is TGTGCCAGCAGCCTCTCTAGCGGGAGAGTGAAAGATACGCAGTATTTT.